A single sample gave rise to the 28 T cell receptor beta chains below, sequenced in a study of shared clonotypes between healthy human individuals. Using immunoSEQ multiplex PCR, the repertoire was profiled, and TCRdb retains in-frame clones only, with some absent. The data show around 2,000,000 clones, about 95% seen once. CD45RO-negative cells were positively selected for CCR7, leaving out terminally differentiated effector memory CD45RA+ cells. The sample consisted of naive CD8+ T cells sorted from blood. These receptors were obtained from a man aged 18 to 30 in good health.

This sequence joins TRBV7-9 and TRBJ2-5, with D perhaps matching TRBD1 (6 bases). The CDR3 contains 16 residues. Trimming shortened V by 2 bases and J by 0 bases, and 13 bases separated the two germline ends. CDR1 is SEHNR and CDR2 is FQNEAQ in the germline V gene (reference sequence). As DNA, the CDR3 is TGTGCCAGCAGCTTACACAGGGAAGTGGACCAAGAGACCCAGTACTTC. It yields the protein CASSLHREVDQETQYF. Based on the CDR3 plus reference TRBV7-9 and TRBJ2-5, the full variable domain is DTGVSQNPRHKITKRGQNVTFRCDPISEHNRLYWYRQTLGQGPEFLTYFQNEAQLEKSRLLSDRFSAERPKGSFSTLEIQRTEQGDSAMYLCASSLHREVDQETQYFGPGTRLLVL.

V is TRBV5-1 and J is TRBJ2-7, with 7 bases that match TRBD1. V was pared by 4 bases and J by 5 bases, with 9 bases of the junction left unmatched. Germline values: CDR1 SGHRS, CDR2 YFSETQ. This CDR3 spans 14 amino acids. The CDR3 sequence: CASSTGQPMDEQYF. In DNA, the CDR3 is TGCGCCAGCAGCACGGGACAGCCCATGGACGAGCAGTACTTC.

V usage is TRBV2 and J usage is TRBJ2-2; TRBD2 matches 7 bases. Germline V gives CDR1 SNHLY, CDR2 FYNNEI. Unmatched junction bases numbered 15, after V lost 4 bases and J lost 7 bases. This CDR3 contains 17 residues. The CDR3 DNA is TGTGCCAGCAGTGGGGCTAGCGGCCCCTTAAGTAGCGGGGAGCTGTTTTTT. It specifies CASSGASGPLSSGELFF. Full variable domain (outside the CDR3, taken from reference TRBV2 and TRBJ2-2): EPEVTQTPSHQVTQMGQEVILRCVPISNHLYFYWYRQILGQKVEFLVSFYNNEISEKSEIFDDQFSVERPDGSNFTLKIRSTKLEDSAMYFCASSGASGPLSSGELFFGEGSRLTVL.

V usage is TRBV9 and J usage is TRBJ2-1; D unclear. The CDR3 totals 12 residues. The V and J ends lost 4 bases and 7 bases respectively, with 9 bases between them. From germline, CDR1 is SGDLS and CDR2 YYNGEE. The CDR3 DNA reads TGTGCCAGCAGCCCGCGTAGTAATGAGCAGTTCTTC. Protein sequence: CASSPRSNEQFF.

Comment on this clone: Other DNA sequences in the same sample also yield this CDR3. The J gene is TRBJ2-7, the V gene TRBV5-1; weak D call: TRBD2 (6 bases). The V and J ends lost 1 base and 4 bases respectively, with 6 bases between them. The germline CDR1 and CDR2 sequences are SGHRS and YFSETQ. The CDR3 is 12 amino acids. CDR3 coding DNA: TGCGCCAGCAGCTTGAGCGGGTACGAGCAGTACTTC. It yields the protein CASSLSGYEQYF. Full variable domain (outside the CDR3, taken from reference TRBV5-1 and TRBJ2-7): KAGVTQTPRYLIKTRGQQVTLSCSPISGHRSVSWYQQTPGQGLQFLFEYFSETQRNKGNFPGRFSGRQFSNSRSEMNVSTLELGDSALYLCASSLSGYEQYFGPGTRLTVT.

The J gene is TRBJ1-2, the V gene TRBV4-3, with a weak D call TRBD1 (6 bases). The ends were cut back, 0 bases at V and 3 bases at J, with 14 bases in the middle. CDR1 is LGHNA, CDR2 YSLEER, per germline. This CDR3 region has 16 residues. The CDR3 DNA reads as TGCGCCAGCAGCCAAGATATTCCGGGACACTACTATGGCTACACCTTC. Protein: CASSQDIPGHYYGYTF.

Notes on this clone: This specimen includes other DNA sequences encoding the same CDR3. The chain carries TRBV7-9 and TRBJ1-1, with D unresolved. Trimming took off 3 bases at V and 7 bases at J, with 9 bases between the two ends. The CDR3 is made up of 12 amino acids. Per the germline V gene, CDR1 is SEHNR and CDR2 is FQNEAQ (reference sequence). The CDR3 DNA sequence: TGTGCCAGCAGCTTGGGCGGTAGTGAAGCTTTCTTT. The encoded protein is CASSLGGSEAFF.

This clone occurred once. This rearrangement joins TRBV6-5 to TRBJ1-1, with D maybe TRBD1 (6 bases). V lost 10 bases and J 1 base, leaving 16 bases between the germline ends. In germline, CDR1 is MNHEY, CDR2 SVGAGI. This CDR3 region has 14 residues. CDR3 nucleotide sequence: TGTGCCACCGAGACAGGAATCGAGAACACTGAAGCTTTCTTT. Translation gives CATETGIENTEAFF.

V usage is TRBV7-9 and J usage is TRBJ1-1; D uncertain. The CDR3 covers 14 residues. Germline CDR1 reads SEHNR; CDR2 reads FQNEAQ (reference sequence). Trimming pared 3 bases from V and 3 bases from J, leaving 11 bases between. CDR3 DNA sequence: TGTGCCAGCAGCTTGAAAGATCGGGACACTGAAGCTTTCTTT. This sequence encodes CASSLKDRDTEAFF. Full variable domain (missing parts from reference TRBV7-9 and TRBJ1-1): DTGVSQNPRHKITKRGQNVTFRCDPISEHNRLYWYRQTLGQGPEFLTYFQNEAQLEKSRLLSDRFSAERPKGSFSTLEIQRTEQGDSAMYLCASSLKDRDTEAFFGQGTRLTVV.

Details on this clone: The sample contains more than one DNA sequence encoding this CDR3. The chain links TRBV11-2 to TRBJ2-5; D gene unclear. Germline V gene data show CDR1 as SGHAT and CDR2 as FQNNGV. V was clipped by 5 bases and J by 2 bases, with 3 bases between them. The CDR3 runs to 11 residues. The CDR3 DNA follows: TGTGCCAGCAGCCTTCAAGAGACCCAGTACTTC. This translates into CASSLQETQYF.

V gene TRBV7-9 combines with J gene TRBJ2-1; either TRBD1 or TRBD2 may supply D (5 bases each). This CDR3 comprises 12 residues. Trimming removed 5 bases at V and 10 bases at J, with 12 bases between. From germline, CDR1 is SEHNR and CDR2 FQNEAQ (reference sequence). CDR3 region: CASSPGASEQFF. In DNA, the CDR3 is TGTGCCAGCAGCCCCGGGGCCAGCGAGCAGTTCTTC. The entire variable domain, with the rest obtained from reference TRBV7-9 and TRBJ2-1, is as follows: DTGVSQNPRHKITKRGQNVTFRCDPISEHNRLYWYRQTLGQGPEFLTYFQNEAQLEKSRLLSDRFSAERPKGSFSTLEIQRTEQGDSAMYLCASSPGASEQFFGPGTRLTVL.

The chain combines TRBV7-6 with TRBJ2-7; 10 bases map to TRBD1. The CDR3 sequence is 14 residues long. The ends lost 5 bases at V and 4 bases at J; junction bases unmatched: 5. Germline-derived CDR1 and CDR2 are SGHVS and FNYEAQ. Here the CDR3 reads CASSDGTGEYEQYF. The DNA for the CDR3 is TGTGCCAGCAGCGACGGGACAGGGGAATACGAGCAGTACTTC.

The V and J genes are TRBV5-1 and TRBJ2-7; TRBD1 agrees at 12 bases. Per the germline V gene, CDR1 is SGHRS and CDR2 is YFSETQ. V was pared by 4 bases and J by 3 bases, with 5 bases of the junction left unmatched. This CDR3 contains 15 residues. In DNA form, the CDR3 reads TGCGCCAGCAGCGCCCGGGACAGGGGGCACTACGAGCAGTACTTC. It encodes CASSARDRGHYEQYF.

The CDR3 sequence: CASSFALGSGGGHEQYF. The CDR3, as DNA: TGTGCCAGCAGTTTCGCCTTGGGTAGCGGGGGTGGCCACGAGCAGTACTTC. The V gene is TRBV28, the J gene TRBJ2-7, with 9 nucleotides matching TRBD2. Germline V lookup: CDR1 MDHEN, CDR2 SYDVKM. The junction had 14 bases not matched to a gene; V was cut back by 3 bases and J by 5 bases. The CDR3 loop spans 17 amino acids.

This clone was counted a single time. J is TRBJ2-3 and V is TRBV13, with a weak D call TRBD2 (6 bases). This CDR3 region has 14 residues. Trimming left V 7 bases short and J 4 bases short, with 15 bases between. Germline V CDR1 and CDR2: PRHDT, FYEKMQ (reference sequence). The CDR3 nucleotides read TGTGCCAGCACCGGCGGGATATCGGCAGATACGCAGTATTTT. Its translation is CASTGGISADTQYF.

The chain combines TRBV10-3 with TRBJ2-7; TRBD2 matches at 13 bases. CDR3 length: 16 residues. Trimming removed 5 bases from V and 4 bases from J; junction bases left unmatched: 8. The V gene's germline CDR1 is ENHRY and CDR2 SYGVKD. CDR3 in amino acids: CAISFGLAGAEYEQYF. For the CDR3, the DNA is TGTGCCATCAGTTTCGGACTAGCGGGGGCAGAATACGAGCAGTACTTC.

This chain links TRBV5-4 with TRBJ2-5; D perhaps matches TRBD1 (5 bases). The V and J ends lost 0 bases and 9 bases respectively, with 6 bases between them. CDR1 is SGHNT and CDR2 is YYREEE in the germline V gene (reference sequence). The CDR3 runs 11 residues. The CDR3: CASSLEGAQYF. The CDR3 DNA reads as TGTGCCAGCAGCTTGGAAGGGGCCCAGTACTTC.

This clone was counted a single time. The chain combines TRBV5-6 with TRBJ1-1; D perhaps matches TRBD1 (6 bases). Germline V gene sequence: CDR1 SGHDT, CDR2 YYEEEE. V lost 3 bases to trimming and J lost 3 bases, with 18 bases between them. The length of the CDR3 is 16 residues. The CDR3 loop reads CASSSYREDSDTEAFF. The CDR3 DNA follows: TGTGCCAGCAGCTCATACAGGGAAGATAGCGACACTGAAGCTTTCTTT.

The chain joins TRBV27 to TRBJ2-7; D tentatively reads TRBD1 or TRBD2 (5 bases each). Trimming stripped 5 bases from V and 0 bases from J, with 14 bases between. Looked up from germline, CDR1 is MNHEY and CDR2 is SMNVEV (reference sequence). This CDR3 has 15 residues. Here the CDR3 reads CASSRQGPYSYEQYF. CDR3 bases: TGTGCCAGCAGTCGTCAGGGACCGTACTCCTACGAGCAGTACTTC.

This clone was seen more than once but under ten times. The chain recombines TRBV19 with TRBJ2-7; D remains ambiguous. V lost 0 bases and J lost 1, with 7 bases in between. The CDR3 is 14 amino acids. CDR1 is LNHDA, CDR2 SQIVND, per germline (reference sequence). The CDR3, as DNA: TGTGCCAGTAGTATAGATCCGACTTCCTACGAGCAGTACTTC. Translating gives CASSIDPTSYEQYF.

The rearrangement links TRBV6-1 to TRBJ2-6; TRBD2 matches 7 bases. After removal of 3 bases from V and 0 bases from J, the junction contained 5 bases not matched to a gene. This CDR3 is built from 17 residues. Looked up from germline, CDR1 is MNHNS and CDR2 is SASEGT. CDR3 protein: CASSELWGGSGANVLTF. The CDR3 DNA follows: TGTGCCAGCAGTGAGTTGTGGGGGGGCTCTGGGGCCAACGTCCTGACTTTC.

This clone was counted a few times. The V and J genes are TRBV19 and TRBJ2-2; D unclear. The CDR3 has 12 residues. Trimming pared 10 bases from V and 4 bases from J, leaving 10 bases between. CDR1 and CDR2 (germline): LNHDA, SQIVND (reference sequence). This CDR3 is CATLVGTGELFF. DNA of the CDR3: TGTGCCACCCTAGTAGGCACCGGGGAGCTGTTTTTT.

J is TRBJ2-1 and V is TRBV9, with D perhaps matching TRBD2 (7 bases). Trimming cost V 4 bases and J 8 bases, with 19 bases left between them. In germline, CDR1 is SGDLS, CDR2 YYNGEE. The CDR3 runs 15 residues. The CDR3 here is CASSPEGEGRYEQFF. The DNA of the CDR3 is TGTGCCAGCAGCCCAGAGGGGGAGGGCCGCTATGAGCAGTTCTTC.

V gene TRBV4-1 combines with J gene TRBJ2-7, with D hard to call. The CDR3 is made up of 16 amino acids. Trimming took off 2 bases at V and 0 bases at J, with 14 bases between the two ends. Per the germline V gene, CDR1 is MGHRA and CDR2 is YSYEKL. CDR3 coding DNA: TGCGCCAGCAGCCAATCCATGGCGATTGTCTCCTACGAGCAGTACTTC. The encoded protein is CASSQSMAIVSYEQYF.

The chain has TRBV5-1 and TRBJ2-5; 8 positions match TRBD1. V was clipped by 2 bases and J by 4 bases; unmatched bases: 7. The CDR3 totals 15 residues. Germline V gene lookup returns CDR1 SGHRS and CDR2 YFSETQ. DNA of the CDR3: TGCGCCAGCAGCTTAGCACAGGGGGGTCGAGAGACCCAGTACTTC. Translated, it gives CASSLAQGGRETQYF.

The genes are TRBV6-5 and TRBJ2-7, with 7 bases that match TRBD1. Germline V gene lookup returns CDR1 MNHEY and CDR2 SVGAGI. J lost 0 bases, V lost 2 bases, and 4 bases had no gene match. The CDR3 consists of 15 residues. DNA of the CDR3: TGTGCCAGCAGTTACGAGGGACAGTCCTCCTACGAGCAGTACTTC. Encoded protein: CASSYEGQSSYEQYF.

This clone was seen more than once but under ten times. At the DNA level, this CDR3 is encoded by other sequences in the same sample as well. This chain connects TRBV27 to TRBJ2-1, with D hard to call. The CDR3 is made up of 12 amino acids. The V and J ends lost 0 bases and 7 bases respectively, with 4 bases between them. Germline CDR1 and CDR2: MNHEY and SMNVEV (reference sequence). The CDR3, as DNA: TGTGCCAGCAGTTTATCCGGGAATGAGCAGTTCTTC. Its protein product is CASSLSGNEQFF.

This chain uses TRBV6-1 with TRBJ1-1, with D uncertain. Trimming removed 9 bases at V and 3 bases at J, with 14 bases between. Germline loops: CDR1 MNHNS, CDR2 SASEGT. This CDR3 region has 13 residues. CDR3 coding DNA: TGTGCCAGTCTGTTATTCCAGCACACTGAAGCTTTCTTT. Protein: CASLLFQHTEAFF.